This T cell receptor beta chain appears in the sequencing data of a study of CD8 T cells in Susac syndrome. When the RNA was reverse transcribed, random hexamers were used with an input of roughly 0.5 to 1 ug. The CDR3 of TCR beta was amplified by immunoSEQ multiplex PCR across 54 Vbeta and 13 Jbeta. TCRdb analysed the immunoSEQ multiplex PCR reads with MiXCR anew, one entry per CDR3 protein. The table includes approximately 150,000 distinct CDR3 sequences, approximately 94% detected once. Controls were age- and sex-matched healthy donors. The trim removed 3 bases at V and 5 bases at J, leaving 7 bases unmatched. Germline CDR1 and CDR2: ENHRY and SYGVKD. This CDR3 is built from 15 residues.

This TCR was recovered from a human donor in good health. The chain has TRBV10-3 and TRBJ2-5; 9 bases align to TRBD1. The sample consisted of CD4+ T cells from PBMCs. CDR3 DNA sequence: TGTGCCATCAGTGACCGAACAGGGGGCTGGGAGACCCAGTACTTC. Encoded protein: CAISDRTGGWETQYF.